The 17 T cell receptor beta chains below were found in one sample sequenced in a study of T cell responses to AZD1222 COVID-19 vaccine. Measured with immunoSEQ multiplex PCR; TCRdb has only the in-frame clones, and not every one. Of under 150,000 clones listed, over 80% are singletons. Sequenced here: peripheral blood, sampled on day 0 of AZD1222 vaccination. These receptors were collected from an adult in good health.

The chain joins TRBV3-1 (or the pseudogene TRBV3-2) to TRBJ2-7, with TRBD1 matching over 11 bases. CDR1 is LGHDT, CDR2 YNNKEL, per germline (reference sequence). J lost 7 bases, V lost 4 bases, and 9 bases had no gene match. The CDR3 contains 15 residues. The CDR3, as DNA: TGTGCCAGCAGCCCACCCGGGACAGGGGGTGGGGAGCAGTACTTC. It translates to CASSPPGTGGGEQYF.

The V and J genes are TRBV2 and TRBJ2-7; no clear D. Germline CDR1 is SNHLY and CDR2 is FYNNEI. CDR3 length: 15 amino acids. V was clipped by 4 bases and J by 0 bases, with 13 bases between them. The CDR3 nucleotides read TGTGCCAGCAGTGTAGTGGCCAGGCACTCCTACGAGCAGTACTTC. Translating gives CASSVVARHSYEQYF.

The chain combines TRBV9 with TRBJ2-1; D is possibly TRBD1 or TRBD2 (6 bases each). CDR1 SGDLS and CDR2 YYNGEE come from the germline V gene. The CDR3 spans 15 residues. Trimming removed 0 bases from V and 4 bases from J, with 11 bases in between. The chain's CDR3 is CASSVVGGGYNEQFF. CDR3 sequence (DNA): TGTGCCAGCAGCGTAGTCGGGGGCGGGTACAATGAGCAGTTCTTC.

The rearrangement uses TRBV30 and TRBJ2-5, with 7 bases identical to TRBD1. Germline CDR1 and CDR2: GTSNPN and SVGIG (reference sequence). The J segment lost 0 bases and the V segment lost 7 bases, leaving 2 bases of the junction unmatched. The CDR3 covers 12 residues. Here the CDR3 reads CAYDRDQETQYF. CDR3 nucleotides: TGTGCCTACGACAGGGACCAAGAGACCCAGTACTTC.

V and J are TRBV2 and TRBJ2-1; D is possibly TRBD2 (5 bases). The germline V and J ends were trimmed by 2 bases and 5 bases, with 10 bases remaining between them. The CDR3 covers 14 residues. Germline values: CDR1 SNHLY, CDR2 FYNNEI. The CDR3 DNA is TGTGCCAGCAGTGAAAAGGTCGGGAACAATGAGCAGTTCTTC. Translation: CASSEKVGNNEQFF.

This chain connects TRBV5-1 to TRBJ1-1; no reliable D call. The CDR3 runs 13 residues. Germline V gene sequence: CDR1 SGHRS, CDR2 YFSETQ. Trimming removed 5 bases at V and 1 base at J, with 9 bases between. DNA of the CDR3: TGCGCCAGCAGAGAGCACCCGAACACTGAAGCTTTCTTT. Its protein product is CASREHPNTEAFF.

The chain is built from TRBV27 and TRBJ1-6; 9 positions match TRBD1. The CDR3 has 17 residues. Germline V gives CDR1 MNHEY, CDR2 SMNVEV (reference sequence). The trim removed 6 bases at V and 3 bases at J, leaving 9 bases unmatched. DNA of the CDR3: TGTGCCAGCAGCCATACAGGGGGCGTCCGCTATAATTCACCCCTCCACTTT. It yields the protein CASSHTGGVRYNSPLHF.

J is TRBJ1-4 and V is TRBV14, with 9 bases matching TRBD1. The germline V gene has CDR1 SGHDN and CDR2 FVKESK. The ends lost 0 bases at V and 10 bases at J; junction bases unmatched: 6. This CDR3 has 15 residues. CDR3 sequence: CASSQETGGSGKLFF. The CDR3 DNA sequence: TGTGCCAGCAGCCAAGAGACAGGGGGTTCCGGAAAACTGTTTTTT.

CDR3 sequence: CASTISGEMNSPLHF. The CDR3 DNA is TGTGCCAGCACCATTAGCGGCGAGATGAATTCACCCCTCCACTTT. The chain employs TRBV28 and TRBJ1-6; D remains unclear. Germline V gene lookup returns CDR1 MDHEN and CDR2 SYDVKM. This CDR3 comprises 15 residues. Trimming shortened V by 7 bases and J by 7 bases, and 17 bases separated the two germline ends.

The rearrangement uses TRBV3-1 (or the pseudogene TRBV3-2) and TRBJ1-5; D not certain. Germline CDR1 LGHDT, CDR2 YNNKEL (reference sequence). This CDR3 comprises 15 residues. V was shortened by 3 bases and J by 0 bases, with 9 bases between the two germline ends. For the CDR3, the DNA is TGTGCCAGCAGCCATCGACCCATTAGCAATCAGCCCCAGCATTTT. This sequence encodes CASSHRPISNQPQHF.

The V gene is TRBV12-3 or TRBV12-4, the J gene TRBJ1-3, with D hard to call. The V end lost 1 base, the J end lost 5 bases, and 6 bases lay between the germline ends. The CDR3 extends over 13 amino acids. The CDR3 loop is CASSLGHRNTIYF. The CDR3, as DNA: TGTGCCAGCAGTTTAGGGCATAGAAACACCATATATTTT.

The chain links TRBV11-2 to TRBJ1-6; no reliable D call. There are 16 residues in the CDR3. The germline CDR1 and CDR2 sequences are SGHAT and FQNNGV. The V end lost 6 bases, the J end lost 8 bases, and 20 bases lay between the germline ends. The CDR3 region is CASSDTWTLVDSPLHF. CDR3 sequence (DNA): TGTGCCAGCAGTGACACTTGGACTCTGGTCGATTCACCCCTCCACTTT.

The chain is built from TRBV5-1 and TRBJ2-1; 9 bases match TRBD1. Germline assignment: CDR1 SGHRS and CDR2 YFSETQ. The length of the CDR3 is 14 residues. J was trimmed by 6 bases and V by 0 bases; bases with no gene match: 1. The DNA for the CDR3 is TGCGCCAGCAGCTTGGGGGACAGGGTCAATGAGCAGTTCTTC. Protein product: CASSLGDRVNEQFF.

V usage is TRBV19 and J usage is TRBJ1-2, with TRBD1 identical over 9 bases. Trimming removed 9 bases from V and 5 bases from J; junction bases left unmatched: 16. Germline V lookup: CDR1 LNHDA, CDR2 SQIVND (reference sequence). CDR3 length: 16 residues. DNA for the CDR3: TGTGCCAGAACCCAACATAGGGACAGGGAGATTTATGGCTACACCTTC. It yields the protein CARTQHRDREIYGYTF.

The count of this clone is one. The chain uses TRBV2 and TRBJ1-2; D possibly corresponds to TRBD1 (5 bases). The CDR3 runs 16 residues. Germline V gives CDR1 SNHLY, CDR2 FYNNEI. V was trimmed by 9 bases and J by 4 bases, leaving 24 bases between them. This chain's CDR3 is CASMGRGERSTYGYTF. Written as DNA, the CDR3 is TGTGCCAGTATGGGGAGGGGCGAGCGGTCGACCTATGGCTACACCTTC. Looking up the rest from reference TRBV2 and TRBJ1-2 gives the full variable domain: EPEVTQTPSHQVTQMGQEVILRCVPISNHLYFYWYRQILGQKVEFLVSFYNNEISEKSEIFDDQFSVERPDGSNFTLKIRSTKLEDSAMYFCASMGRGERSTYGYTFGSGTRLTVV.

This clone was counted only a few times. This sequence joins TRBV6-5 and TRBJ1-4, with TRBD1 as a possible D gene (5 bases). Trimming took off 1 base at V and 5 bases at J, with 11 bases between the two ends. The CDR3 consists of 15 residues. Germline V gene lookup returns CDR1 MNHEY and CDR2 SVGAGI. CDR3: CASSYWGKLNEKLFF. CDR3 DNA sequence: TGTGCCAGCAGTTACTGGGGGAAACTAAATGAAAAACTGTTTTTT.

The chain recombines TRBV30 with TRBJ2-2; D unresolved. V was clipped by 2 bases and J by 4 bases, with 8 bases between them. CDR3 length equals 13 residues. CDR1 GTSNPN and CDR2 SVGIG come from the germline V gene (reference sequence). The chain's CDR3 is CAWSRSSTGELFF. The DNA of the CDR3 is TGTGCCTGGAGTAGGTCGAGCACCGGGGAGCTGTTTTTT.